This TCR beta chain was identified during a study of CD8 T cells in ankylosing spondylitis. This clonotype was picked up many times. Its antigen is still unknown. Overall study results and limits: The clones that were linked to disease were reported to be significantly enriched in matched synovial fluid samples from ankylosing spondylitis patients. Reactive arthritis synovial fluid and blood were previously reported to contain some motif variants. In ankylosing spondylitis blood, a motif of roughly 8 highly homologous TCR beta variants appeared characteristic.

5'-RACE, quantitative and with molecular barcodes, yielded the TCR beta libraries. TCRdb analysed the 5' RACE reads with MiXCR anew, one entry per CDR3 protein. The sample has about 240,000 distinct CDR3 sequences, 9.5% to 12% seen once. The germline V gene has CDR1 SGHVS and CDR2 FQNEAQ. The germline V and J ends were trimmed by 5 bases and 3 bases, with 14 bases remaining between them. CDR3 length equals 14 residues. Sequenced: blood, either unsorted or a sorted T cell fraction (not recorded which). This sequence originates from a male donor with ankylosing spondylitis or in good health (not recorded which). This chain joins TRBV7-8 and TRBJ2-7; D may be TRBD2 (6 bases). The CDR3 protein is CASSTRDFNYEQYF. In nucleotides, the CDR3 is TGTGCCAGCAGCACCCGGGACTTTAACTACGAGCAGTACTTC.